A selection of T cell receptor beta chains follows, all from one sample in a study of blood T cell repertoires in COVID-19. The table came from immunoSEQ multiplex PCR; TCRdb's copy has only in-frame clones and leaves some out. The sample consists of under 200,000 clones, 85% to 90% of them appearing once. Sequencing input: peripheral blood. Receptors were obtained from a man between 18 and 35 years old with active or convalescent COVID-19. The CDR3 runs from the conserved cysteine through the conserved F or W. Each record gives: D gene, CDR3 length, clone size, J gene, V gene, CDR3 DNA, CDR3 protein. A D gene is named only where the DNA matches it firmly. The size entry is marked missing in some rows and otherwise reads once, few, many or a size class.

d_gene: TRBD2; len: 14; abundance: NA; j_gene: TRBJ2-3; v_gene: TRBV5-1; CDR3nt: TGCGCCAGCAGCTTGGCAGCGGGGGGGGATACGCAGTATTTT; CDR3aa: CASSLAAGGDTQYF
d_gene: TRBD2; len: 16; abundance: few; j_gene: TRBJ2-2; v_gene: TRBV9; CDR3nt: TGTGCCAGCAGCGCCCGGACTAGCGGGAGGGCCGGGGAGCTGTTTTTT; CDR3aa: CASSARTSGRAGELFF
d_gene: NA; len: 11; abundance: NA; j_gene: TRBJ2-5; v_gene: TRBV11-2; CDR3nt: TGTGCCAGCAGTCTTCAAGAGACCCAGTACTTC; CDR3aa: CASSLQETQYF
d_gene: NA; len: 14; abundance: NA; j_gene: TRBJ1-4; v_gene: TRBV6-1; CDR3nt: TGTGCCAGCAGTGATGGTCAGGGTGGCGAAAAACTGTTTTTT; CDR3aa: CASSDGQGGEKLFF
d_gene: NA; len: 14; abundance: NA; j_gene: TRBJ1-4; v_gene: TRBV15; CDR3nt: TGTGCCACCAGCAGAGACAGGGCTGGCGAAAAACTGTTTTTT; CDR3aa: CATSRDRAGEKLFF
d_gene: TRBD2; len: 15; abundance: NA; j_gene: TRBJ2-1; v_gene: TRBV2; CDR3nt: TGTGCCAGCAGTGGTTTGAGACTAGCGGGAGTTCAGGAGTTCTTC; CDR3aa: CASSGLRLAGVQEFF
d_gene: NA; len: 14; abundance: NA; j_gene: TRBJ2-7; v_gene: TRBV5-4; CDR3nt: TGTGCCAGCAGCTTGATAGGGCCCGGGGGCGAGCAGTACTTC; CDR3aa: CASSLIGPGGEQYF
d_gene: NA; len: 13; abundance: NA; j_gene: TRBJ2-5; v_gene: TRBV19; CDR3nt: TGTGCCAGTACCGATTTCGACACGGAGACCCAGTACTTC; CDR3aa: CASTDFDTETQYF
d_gene: TRBD2; len: 15; abundance: NA; j_gene: TRBJ2-7; v_gene: TRBV28; CDR3nt: TGTGCCAGCAGACCCACTAGCGGGAGTTTCGACGAGCAGTACTTC; CDR3aa: CASRPTSGSFDEQYF
d_gene: TRBD1; len: 15; abundance: NA; j_gene: TRBJ1-1; v_gene: TRBV7-3; CDR3nt: TGTGCCAGCAGCTCGAGTGACAGGGAGGACACTGAAGCTTTCTTT; CDR3aa: CASSSSDREDTEAFF
d_gene: TRBD1; len: 14; abundance: NA; j_gene: TRBJ2-7; v_gene: TRBV2; CDR3nt: TGTGCCAGCAGACCGGGACAGGGCCTTTACGAGCAGTACTTC; CDR3aa: CASRPGQGLYEQYF
d_gene: NA; len: 16; abundance: NA; j_gene: TRBJ2-4; v_gene: TRBV6-2/TRBV6-3; CDR3nt: TGTGCCAGCAGTTATGTTCAGGGGTTGGAGCAAAACATTCAGTACTTC; CDR3aa: CASSYVQGLEQNIQYF
d_gene: NA; len: 13; abundance: NA; j_gene: TRBJ1-2; v_gene: TRBV4-3; CDR3nt: TGCGCCAGCAGCCAAGTGGGAGGGCAAGGCTACACCTTC; CDR3aa: CASSQVGGQGYTF
d_gene: TRBD1; len: 14; abundance: NA; j_gene: TRBJ1-1; v_gene: TRBV27; CDR3nt: TGTGCCAGCAGTCCCGGGACAGTTGTCACTGAAGCTTTCTTT; CDR3aa: CASSPGTVVTEAFF
d_gene: NA; len: 15; abundance: NA; j_gene: TRBJ2-3; v_gene: TRBV7-2; CDR3nt: TGTGCCAGCAGCTTAGATTCGGTTAGCACAGATACGCAGTATTTT; CDR3aa: CASSLDSVSTDTQYF
d_gene: NA; len: 13; abundance: NA; j_gene: TRBJ1-2; v_gene: TRBV5-8; CDR3nt: TGTGCCAGCAGCTTACGGGGAAACTATGGCTACACCTTC; CDR3aa: CASSLRGNYGYTF
d_gene: NA; len: 14; abundance: NA; j_gene: TRBJ2-7; v_gene: TRBV5-6; CDR3nt: TGTGCCAGCAGCTTGGGTGCGTCAGGCTACGAGCAGTACTTC; CDR3aa: CASSLGASGYEQYF
d_gene: NA; len: 15; abundance: once; j_gene: TRBJ1-1; v_gene: TRBV10-1; CDR3nt: TGCGCCAGCAGTGAGTCAATCAGGACAAAGGATGAAGCTTTCTTT; CDR3aa: CASSESIRTKDEAFF
d_gene: NA; len: 12; abundance: NA; j_gene: TRBJ1-4; v_gene: TRBV21-1; CDR3nt: TGTGCCAGCACTTTAACTAATGAAAAACTGTTTTTT; CDR3aa: CASTLTNEKLFF
d_gene: NA; len: 13; abundance: few; j_gene: TRBJ1-1; v_gene: TRBV12-3/TRBV12-4; CDR3nt: TGTGCCAGCAGACAAAAAATGAACACTGAAGCTTTCTTT; CDR3aa: CASRQKMNTEAFF
d_gene: NA; len: 15; abundance: NA; j_gene: TRBJ1-1; v_gene: TRBV5-5; CDR3nt: TGTGCCAGCAGCTTAGGTCTCGAGGGTTCAGCTGAAGCTTTCTTT; CDR3aa: CASSLGLEGSAEAFF
d_gene: TRBD1; len: 16; abundance: NA; j_gene: TRBJ1-6; v_gene: TRBV7-9; CDR3nt: TGTGCCAGCAGCGAAATAACCGGGACAGATCGGCAGACCCTCCACTTT; CDR3aa: CASSEITGTDRQTLHF
d_gene: NA; len: 14; abundance: NA; j_gene: TRBJ2-1; v_gene: TRBV7-8; CDR3nt: TGTGCCAGCAGCTCCCAGGGAATAGTCAGTGAGCAGTTCTTC; CDR3aa: CASSSQGIVSEQFF
d_gene: NA; len: 15; abundance: NA; j_gene: TRBJ2-2; v_gene: TRBV28; CDR3nt: TGTGCCAGCAGCCGTCCAGGCGAGAACACCGGGGAGCTGTTTTTT; CDR3aa: CASSRPGENTGELFF
d_gene: TRBD1; len: 17; abundance: NA; j_gene: TRBJ1-1; v_gene: TRBV4-1; CDR3nt: TGCGCCAGCAGCCAAGCGTACAGGGGGCGGGTGAACACTGAAGCTTTCTTT; CDR3aa: CASSQAYRGRVNTEAFF
d_gene: TRBD2; len: 14; abundance: few; j_gene: TRBJ2-1; v_gene: TRBV5-1; CDR3nt: TGCGCCAGCAGCTTGGCGCGGGAGGAGAATGAGCAGTTCTTC; CDR3aa: CASSLAREENEQFF
d_gene: NA; len: 18; abundance: NA; j_gene: TRBJ1-5; v_gene: TRBV6-1; CDR3nt: TGTGCCAGCAGTGAAGCGCTCTGGCAGCGTAATAGCAATCAGCCCCAGCATTTT; CDR3aa: CASSEALWQRNSNQPQHF
d_gene: NA; len: 13; abundance: NA; j_gene: TRBJ1-2; v_gene: TRBV6-5; CDR3nt: TGTGCCAGCAGCCTAAGCGTTAGGGGGGGCTACACCTTC; CDR3aa: CASSLSVRGGYTF
d_gene: TRBD1; len: 15; abundance: once; j_gene: TRBJ1-1; v_gene: TRBV29-1; CDR3nt: TGCAGCGTAAACGCCGACGGACAGGGCGGAACTGAAGCTTTCTTT; CDR3aa: CSVNADGQGGTEAFF
d_gene: TRBD1; len: 14; abundance: few; j_gene: TRBJ1-5; v_gene: TRBV7-9; CDR3nt: TGTGCCAGCAGCTCGGGACAGTCATACCAGCCCCAGCATTTT; CDR3aa: CASSSGQSYQPQHF
d_gene: TRBD1; len: 14; abundance: NA; j_gene: TRBJ1-1; v_gene: TRBV10-1; CDR3nt: TGCGCCAGCAGTGAAGGACAGGGGGTATCTGAAGCTTTCTTT; CDR3aa: CASSEGQGVSEAFF
d_gene: TRBD2; len: 16; abundance: few; j_gene: TRBJ2-1; v_gene: TRBV4-1; CDR3nt: TGCGCCAGCAGCCAAGCGGTGACTAGCGGTTACAATGAGCAGTTCTTC; CDR3aa: CASSQAVTSGYNEQFF
d_gene: TRBD1; len: 15; abundance: NA; j_gene: TRBJ1-2; v_gene: TRBV6-5; CDR3nt: TGTGCCAGCAGCCAGTACAGGGGGTCCGGGGGTGGCTACACCTTC; CDR3aa: CASSQYRGSGGGYTF
d_gene: TRBD1; len: 17; abundance: NA; j_gene: TRBJ1-2; v_gene: TRBV11-2; CDR3nt: TGTGCCAGCAGCTTATACCGTAGGGGGCCATTAAACTATGGCTACACCTTC; CDR3aa: CASSLYRRGPLNYGYTF
d_gene: NA; len: 13; abundance: few; j_gene: TRBJ2-2; v_gene: TRBV6-6; CDR3nt: TGTGCCAGCAGTTACACAGGGTCCGGGGAGCTGTTTTTT; CDR3aa: CASSYTGSGELFF
d_gene: TRBD2; len: 14; abundance: NA; j_gene: TRBJ2-1; v_gene: TRBV5-1; CDR3nt: TGCGCCAGCGCCAGGACTAGCGGGAGTAATGAGCAGTTCTTC; CDR3aa: CASARTSGSNEQFF
d_gene: TRBD1; len: 14; abundance: NA; j_gene: TRBJ2-1; v_gene: TRBV6-5; CDR3nt: TGTGCCAGCAGTCCCGGACAGGGCCTGGGTGAGCAGTTCTTC; CDR3aa: CASSPGQGLGEQFF
d_gene: NA; len: 15; abundance: few; j_gene: TRBJ2-2; v_gene: TRBV19; CDR3nt: TGTGCCAGTAGTTCGCGGCTGGGGAACACCGGGGAGCTGTTTTTT; CDR3aa: CASSSRLGNTGELFF
d_gene: TRBD1; len: 17; abundance: few; j_gene: TRBJ2-1; v_gene: TRBV4-3; CDR3nt: TGCGCCAGCAGCCAAGATCTGGGACAGGGGGATATTGATGAGCAGTTCTTC; CDR3aa: CASSQDLGQGDIDEQFF
d_gene: TRBD1; len: 15; abundance: NA; j_gene: TRBJ1-5; v_gene: TRBV6-5; CDR3nt: TGTGCCAGCAGTTACGCAGGGGGCGCGGGTCAGCCCCAGCATTTT; CDR3aa: CASSYAGGAGQPQHF
d_gene: NA; len: 14; abundance: NA; j_gene: TRBJ1-2; v_gene: TRBV15; CDR3nt: TGTGCCACCAGCAGAGATCTCGGGTCGGCTGGCTACACCTTC; CDR3aa: CATSRDLGSAGYTF
d_gene: TRBD1; len: 13; abundance: many; j_gene: TRBJ1-1; v_gene: TRBV15; CDR3nt: TGTGCCACCATGGGACAGTTGAACACTGAAGCTTTCTTT; CDR3aa: CATMGQLNTEAFF
d_gene: TRBD2; len: 18; abundance: NA; j_gene: TRBJ2-1; v_gene: TRBV2; CDR3nt: TGTGCCAGCCTTCTTGAGGGACTAGCGGGAGCTTCCTACAATGAGCAGTTCTTC; CDR3aa: CASLLEGLAGASYNEQFF